One sample yielded the 30 T cell receptor beta chains listed below, sequenced in a study of regulatory T cells in long-lasting Graves disease. CDR3 regions were amplified by Arm-PCR using iRepertoire HTBI primers to build TCR beta libraries. TCRdb redid the calling of the multiplex PCR reads with MiXCR, one entry per CDR3 protein. This table holds approximately 460,000 distinct CDR3 sequences, approximately 16% found once. Documented time point: newly diagnosed GD, antithyroid drugs for less than 3 months. PBMC-extracted RNA yielded the TCR library. These same data were also listed under a study on T cells in Graves' hyperthyroidism and ophthalmopathy.

The sample here was peripheral blood mononuclear cells (PBMCs), taken at new diagnosis, from a patient treated with antithyroid drugs. The source of these receptors is a woman in her twenties or thirties with Graves disease.

This clonotype was counted only a few times. The chain employs TRBV4-3 and TRBJ1-2; D unresolved. This CDR3 region has 16 residues. V was shortened by 0 bases and J by 4 bases, with 15 bases between the two germline ends. Germline V gene sequence: CDR1 LGHNA, CDR2 YSLEER. The CDR3 sequence is CASSQEYPYTSYGYTF. The CDR3 DNA is TGCGCCAGCAGCCAAGAATATCCCTACACCTCCTATGGCTACACCTTC.

This clonotype was picked up many times. CDR3 sequence (DNA): TGTGCCAGCAGCCAATCGGGACAGGGGGGAGATACGCAGTATTTT. It codes for CASSQSGQGGDTQYF. The rearrangement joins TRBV7-3 to TRBJ2-3; 11 bases map to TRBD1. CDR1 is SGHTA and CDR2 is FQGTGA in the germline V gene. This CDR3 comprises 15 residues. With V trimmed by 5 bases and J by 5 bases, 6 bases remained unmatched.

This clonotype was counted at least ten times. The chain has TRBV30 and TRBJ2-3, with 8 bases that match TRBD1. The CDR3 sequence is 15 residues long. Per germline, CDR1 GTSNPN and CDR2 SVGIG (reference sequence). V was pared by 6 bases and J by 3 bases, with 11 bases of the junction left unmatched. CDR3 amino acids: CACLKTGVETDTQYF. Written as DNA, the CDR3 is TGTGCCTGTCTTAAGACAGGGGTTGAGACAGATACGCAGTATTTT.

This clonotype was counted ten times or more. This chain links TRBV28 with TRBJ1-5, with D unresolved. Trimming left V 7 bases short and J 3 bases short, with 16 bases between. The CDR3 contains 15 residues. Germline V gene lookup returns CDR1 MDHEN and CDR2 SYDVKM. The CDR3 DNA reads as TGTGCCAGCATTTCCCTTGGAGGGCCCAATCAGCCCCAGCATTTT. Translated, it gives CASISLGGPNQPQHF.

The V call is TRBV19, the J call TRBJ1-5, with 8 bases aligning to TRBD1. The CDR3 sequence is 15 residues long. Germline V CDR1 and CDR2: LNHDA, SQIVND (reference sequence). The V gene end was trimmed by 1 base and the J gene end by 7 bases; junction bases not matched to a gene: 6. CDR3 loop: CASSIAGTGTQPQHF. The CDR3 region has the DNA TGTGCCAGTAGTATAGCCGGGACAGGTACCCAGCCCCAGCATTTT.

In this sample, this clonotype turned up a few times. J is TRBJ2-6 and V is TRBV12-3 or TRBV12-4; D ambiguous. The CDR3 spans 17 residues. The ends were cut back, 5 bases at V and 1 base at J, with 15 bases in the middle. The CDR3 region has the DNA TGTGCCAGCAGTGGCCGGCCACAACATTCTGGGGCCAACGTCCTGACTTTC. Translation: CASSGRPQHSGANVLTF.

This clonotype was counted ten times or more. The rearrangement links TRBV5-1 to TRBJ2-5; D perhaps matches TRBD2 (6 bases). This CDR3 comprises 15 residues. In germline, CDR1 is SGHRS, CDR2 YFSETQ. V lost 0 bases to trimming and J lost 5 bases, with 14 bases between them. CDR3 sequence: CASSLATGVGETQYF. CDR3 in DNA: TGCGCCAGCAGCTTGGCAACGGGAGTAGGGGAGACCCAGTACTTC.

This clonotype was observed at least ten times. This sequence joins TRBV24-1 and TRBJ1-1; D remains ambiguous. V gave up 9 bases and J gave up 3 bases, with 10 bases separating them. CDR1 and CDR2 from the germline V gene are KGHDR and SFDVKD. The CDR3 contains 12 residues. DNA of the CDR3: TGTGCCACCCCTGTTCCCGACACTGAAGCTTTCTTT. Its translation is CATPVPDTEAFF.

This clonotype was seen at least ten times. V and J are TRBV9 and TRBJ2-7; 9 bases fit TRBD2. This CDR3 is built from 14 residues. With 5 bases clipped from V and 2 bases from J, the junction kept 5 bases outside the gene matches. The germline V gene encodes CDR1 SGDLS and CDR2 YYNGEE. The CDR3 is CASSASGTTYEQYF. The CDR3 nucleotides read TGTGCCAGCAGTGCTAGCGGGACAACCTACGAGCAGTACTTC.

This clonotype was seen more than once but under ten times. V usage is TRBV28 and J usage is TRBJ2-2; 10 bases align to TRBD1. The CDR3 is 15 residues long. Trimming cost V 6 bases and J 1 base; bases outside gene matches: 2. CDR1 MDHEN and CDR2 SYDVKM come from the germline V gene. The CDR3 spells CASRGTGENTGELFF. The CDR3 DNA is TGTGCCAGCAGGGGGACAGGGGAGAACACCGGGGAGCTGTTTTTT.

Only a few counts were recorded for this clonotype. The chain couples TRBV7-2 to TRBJ2-1, with TRBD2 as a possible D gene (6 bases). This CDR3 contains 15 residues. Trimming pared 6 bases from V and 3 bases from J, leaving 15 bases between. Germline V gives CDR1 SGHTA, CDR2 FQGNSA. The CDR3 here is CASRPPGTFYNEQFF. The CDR3 bases are TGTGCCAGCAGGCCGCCCGGGACTTTCTACAATGAGCAGTTCTTC.

This clonotype was observed many times. In DNA form, the CDR3 reads TGTGCCAGCAGCGTAATCGTTCGGAATGAGCAGTTCTTC. Protein: CASSVIVRNEQFF. The chain joins TRBV28 to TRBJ2-1; no clear D gene. With 6 bases removed from V and 7 bases from J, the gap between germline ends came to 13 bases. This CDR3 comprises 13 residues. The V gene's germline CDR1 is MDHEN and CDR2 SYDVKM.

This clonotype was seen many times. CDR3 residues: CASSLRREADTQYF. CDR3 nucleotide sequence: TGTGCCAGCAGCTTACGGCGGGAAGCAGATACGCAGTATTTT. The rearrangement joins TRBV11-2 to TRBJ2-3; D may be TRBD2 (6 bases). CDR3 size: 14 residues. The germline CDR1 and CDR2 sequences are SGHAT and FQNNGV. V lost 2 bases to trimming and J lost 4 bases, with 10 bases between them.

This clonotype was seen repeatedly, ten times or more. This chain connects TRBV18 to TRBJ2-3; D is unresolved. This CDR3 has 14 residues. V was cut by 3 bases and J by 3 bases, with 10 bases left in between. CDR1 and CDR2 from the germline V gene are KGHSH and LQKENI. The CDR3 DNA sequence: TGTGCCAGCTCACCCAGGACGGTTACAGATACGCAGTATTTT. It specifies CASSPRTVTDTQYF.

This clonotype was observed many times. The rearrangement uses TRBV28 and TRBJ2-1; D uncertain. The germline V gene encodes CDR1 MDHEN and CDR2 SYDVKM. The CDR3 runs to 14 residues. V lost 8 bases, J lost 5 bases, and 16 bases lay in between. The chain's CDR3 is CASSTPGLNNEQFF. In DNA form, the CDR3 reads TGTGCCAGCTCCACCCCGGGCCTAAACAATGAGCAGTTCTTC.

The chain recombines TRBV19 with TRBJ1-1; TRBD1 agrees at 10 bases. The V segment lost 7 bases and the J segment 5 bases; nucleotides outside the gene matches: 7. The CDR3 contains 14 residues. Germline V gives CDR1 LNHDA, CDR2 SQIVND (reference sequence). CDR3 DNA sequence: TGTGCCAGTACCACTGGACAGGGGGGGACTGAAGCTTTCTTT. Translating it yields CASTTGQGGTEAFF.

This clonotype was counted at least ten times. The V and J genes are TRBV6-2 or TRBV6-3 and TRBJ2-1, with a weak D call TRBD1 (6 bases). The germline gives CDR1 MNHEY, CDR2 SVGEGT. The CDR3 has 13 amino acids. V gave up 2 bases and J gave up 10 bases, with 12 bases separating them. In nucleotides, the CDR3 is TGTGCCAGCAGTTACACCAGGGGCACCGAGCAGTTCTTC. Residues: CASSYTRGTEQFF.

This clonotype appeared many times. The rearrangement uses TRBV18 and TRBJ1-2; D is ambiguous. The CDR3 covers 13 residues. In germline, CDR1 is KGHSH, CDR2 LQKENI. V was pared by 8 bases and J by 8 bases, with 18 bases between. The CDR3 coding sequence is TGTGCCAGCCCTTCCGGGTCCCCGGCGGGCTACACCTTC. Protein: CASPSGSPAGYTF.

This clonotype has ten or more counts. This chain joins TRBV28 and TRBJ2-7; D is unclear. Germline lookup yields CDR1 MDHEN and CDR2 SYDVKM. CDR3 length equals 12 residues. V dropped 2 bases and J dropped 6 bases, with 8 bases sitting between them. The CDR3 spells CASSLRGSEQYF. In DNA form, the CDR3 reads TGTGCCAGCAGTTTACGAGGAAGCGAGCAGTACTTC. Supplemented by reference TRBV28 and TRBJ2-7, the full variable domain reads DVKVTQSSRYLVKRTGEKVFLECVQDMDHENMFWYRQDPGLGLRLIYFSYDVKMKEKGDIPEGYSVSREKKERFSLILESASTNQTSMYLCASSLRGSEQYFGPGTRLTVT.

This clonotype has a handful of counts. V usage is TRBV7-2 and J usage is TRBJ2-7; D could derive from TRBD1 or TRBD2 (6 bases each). Germline CDR1 is SGHTA and CDR2 is FQGNSA. The germline V and J ends were trimmed by 5 bases and 8 bases, with 34 bases remaining between them. The CDR3 is 19 amino acids. The CDR3 sequence: CASSLKGQTSLYGFKKQYF. CDR3 coding DNA: TGTGCCAGCAGCCTAAAAGGACAGACTAGTCTGTATGGATTTAAGAAGCAGTACTTC.

The J gene is TRBJ2-1, the V gene TRBV20-1; maybe TRBD2 (6 bases). The V and J ends lost 5 bases and 6 bases respectively, with 11 bases between them. The CDR3 consists of 12 residues. Germline loops: CDR1 DFQATT, CDR2 SNEGSKA (reference sequence). In DNA, the CDR3 is TGCAGTGCTCTTAGCGGTTTCAATGAGCAGTTCTTC. Translated, it gives CSALSGFNEQFF.

Ten or more counts support this clonotype. The V and J genes are TRBV7-8 and TRBJ2-7, with D tentatively TRBD1 (6 bases). Deletions cut 5 bases from V and 5 bases from J, with 19 bases between. The length of the CDR3 is 15 residues. Germline V gene data show CDR1 as SGHVS and CDR2 as FQNEAQ. CDR3 loop: CASSQGWTLLNEQYF. The DNA for the CDR3 is TGTGCCAGCAGCCAGGGGTGGACCCTTTTGAACGAGCAGTACTTC.

In this sample, this clonotype turned up many times. The chain has TRBV28 and TRBJ1-4; D is unclear. Trimming pared 5 bases from V and 3 bases from J, leaving 13 bases between. Per germline, CDR1 MDHEN and CDR2 SYDVKM. CDR3 size: 15 residues. The CDR3 region has the DNA TGTGCCAGCAGTGGCGCGAGGTTTTCTAATGAAAAACTGTTTTTT. It specifies CASSGARFSNEKLFF. Full variable domain (remainder filled in from reference TRBV28 and TRBJ1-4): DVKVTQSSRYLVKRTGEKVFLECVQDMDHENMFWYRQDPGLGLRLIYFSYDVKMKEKGDIPEGYSVSREKKERFSLILESASTNQTSMYLCASSGARFSNEKLFFGSGTQLSVL.

V and J are TRBV19 and TRBJ2-2, with D possibly being TRBD1 (5 bases). V was pared by 4 bases and J by 1 base, with 16 bases between. The V gene's germline CDR1 is LNHDA and CDR2 SQIVND (reference sequence). The CDR3 is 17 amino acids. CDR3 sequence (DNA): TGTGCCAGTAGTACCCAATGGGGCACAAAGAACACCGGGGAGCTGTTTTTT. As protein: CASSTQWGTKNTGELFF.

This clonotype turned up a few times. The rearrangement joins TRBV6-1 to TRBJ2-7; D is perhaps TRBD1 (6 bases). V lost 10 bases, J lost 6 bases, and 22 bases lay in between. This CDR3 has 14 amino acids. Germline V gene sequence: CDR1 MNHNS, CDR2 SASEGT. The CDR3 here is CATLTNRDIAEQYF. For the CDR3, the DNA is TGTGCCACCCTCACGAACCGGGACATCGCCGAGCAGTACTTC.

The genes are TRBV5-8 and TRBJ2-7; D not resolved. The CDR3 totals 13 residues. V was trimmed by 2 bases and J by 7 bases, leaving 13 bases between them. Germline CDR1 and CDR2: SGHTS and YDEGEE. CDR3 in amino acids: CASSFRVDGEQYF. For the CDR3, the DNA is TGTGCCAGCAGCTTTCGGGTCGACGGGGAGCAGTACTTC.

This clonotype was observed at least ten times. The chain carries TRBV30 and TRBJ2-1; the match to TRBD2 covers 14 bases. This CDR3 contains 15 residues. V dropped 5 bases and J dropped 7; count of bases not matched to a gene: 7. CDR1 is GTSNPN, CDR2 SVGIG, per germline (reference sequence). CDR3 sequence reads: CAWGGTSGSFNEQFF. The CDR3 DNA follows: TGTGCCTGGGGAGGGACTAGCGGGAGCTTTAATGAGCAGTTCTTC.

The table lists this clonotype with many counts. The CDR3 sequence is CSASGGVSPNTEAFF. The DNA of the CDR3 is TGCAGTGCTTCGGGGGGCGTTTCCCCGAACACTGAAGCTTTCTTT. This chain links TRBV20-1 with TRBJ1-1, with TRBD1 as a possible D gene (6 bases). The CDR3 is 15 residues long. Trimming shortened V by 5 bases and J by 1 base, and 17 bases separated the two germline ends. The V gene's germline CDR1 is DFQATT and CDR2 SNEGSKA (reference sequence).

This clonotype showed up many times. The chain has TRBV9 and TRBJ2-5, with 7 bases matching TRBD2. The CDR3 is made up of 16 amino acids. The V segment lost 4 bases and the J segment 4 bases; nucleotides outside the gene matches: 13. Germline V CDR1 and CDR2: SGDLS, YYNGEE. DNA of the CDR3: TGTGCCAGCAGCCCCGATTTTTGGCGGGGGATAGAGACCCAGTACTTC. Its translation is CASSPDFWRGIETQYF. Complete variable domain (other parts from reference TRBV9 and TRBJ2-5): DSGVTQTPKHLITATGQRVTLRCSPRSGDLSVYWYQQSLDQGLQFLIQYYNGEERAKGNILERFSAQQFPDLHSELNLSSLELGDSALYFCASSPDFWRGIETQYFGPGTRLLVL.

This clonotype came up a few times. This chain links TRBV14 with TRBJ2-1, with 8 nucleotides matching TRBD2. J lost 5 bases, V lost 1 base, and 4 bases had no gene match. Germline values: CDR1 SGHDN, CDR2 FVKESK. The CDR3 runs to 15 residues. The CDR3 protein is CASSQAGGPHNEQFF. CDR3 coding DNA: TGTGCCAGCAGCCAAGCGGGAGGGCCGCACAATGAGCAGTTCTTC.